This T cell receptor beta chain emerged from a study of control samples from healthy donors and cancer patients. The ends lost 3 bases at V and 0 bases at J; junction bases unmatched: 10. Germline V CDR1 and CDR2: LNHDA, SQIVND (reference sequence). The CDR3 spans 20 residues. Assay used: immunoSEQ multiplex PCR; TCRdb lists only in-frame clones, some missing. The table records about 130,000 clones, about 93% of them present only once. The clonotype originates from a man in his fifties or sixties with colorectal cancer. The chain links TRBV19 to TRBJ2-1, with TRBD2 identical over 14 bases. Sequencing was done on a sample of PBMCs. CDR3 amino acids: CASSIPRTSGGPLSYNEQFF. The DNA for the CDR3 is TGTGCCAGTAGTATCCCTCGGACTAGCGGGGGGCCCCTCTCCTACAATGAGCAGTTCTTC.